This TCR beta chain was sequenced in a study of T cell changes during pregnancy in multiple sclerosis. CDR3 length equals 14 residues. V was pared by 3 bases and J by 0 bases, with 8 bases between. CDR1 and CDR2 from the germline V gene are SGHAT and FQNNGV. This clone was seen only once. The method was immunoSEQ multiplex PCR; TCRdb's version includes in-frame clones alone and lacks a portion of them. The table records about 100,000 clones, roughly 90% of them present only once. The specimen was peripheral blood, collected after pregnancy. The source is a female donor with multiple sclerosis, enrolled in a pregnancy study. The chain links TRBV11-2 to TRBJ1-1, with D unresolved. The CDR3 protein is CASSFGEVNTEAFF. DNA of the CDR3: TGTGCCAGCAGCTTCGGGGAAGTGAACACTGAAGCTTTCTTT.